One and the same sample provided the 9 T cell receptor beta chains below, sequenced in a study of blood T cell repertoires in COVID-19. The repertoire was sequenced with immunoSEQ multiplex PCR; TCRdb's copy has only in-frame clones and lacks some. The profile shows about 160,000 clones, roughly 83% of them singletons. The source material was peripheral blood. These TCRs come from a woman older than 75 with active or convalescent COVID-19.

The V call is TRBV5-4, the J call TRBJ2-3; no clear D gene. The CDR3 is 15 residues long. The V gene lost 0 bases and the J gene lost 0 bases, with 8 bases spanning the gap. Germline CDR1 and CDR2: SGHNT and YYREEE (reference sequence). The CDR3 DNA is TGTGCCAGCAGCTTGGTGGTCGGGAGCACAGATACGCAGTATTTT. Translated, it gives CASSLVVGSTDTQYF.

The chain recombines TRBV4-2 with TRBJ1-3, with D perhaps TRBD1 (5 bases). Germline V gives CDR1 LGHNA, CDR2 YNFKEQ. V dropped 1 base and J dropped 0 bases, with 10 bases sitting between them. CDR3 length: 16 residues. The CDR3 sequence is CASSQVGADSGNTIYF. CDR3 nucleotides: TGTGCCAGCAGCCAAGTTGGGGCGGACTCTGGAAACACCATATATTTT.

The chain recombines TRBV5-4 with TRBJ2-3, with TRBD2 matching over 10 bases. The CDR3 has 16 amino acids. Losses at the gene ends were 1 base for V and 5 bases for J; bases not matched to a gene: 7. Germline CDR1 and CDR2: SGHNT and YYREEE (reference sequence). The CDR3: CASSLSAGGRVDTQYF. Here the CDR3 DNA reads TGTGCCAGCAGCTTGTCAGCGGGGGGGCGTGTAGATACGCAGTATTTT.

This clone was recorded only once. This sequence joins TRBV6-5 and TRBJ1-1, with TRBD1 matching over 9 bases. The J segment lost 4 bases and the V segment lost 6 bases, leaving 9 bases of the junction unmatched. Germline CDR1 MNHEY, CDR2 SVGAGI. The CDR3 has 15 amino acids. CDR3 in DNA: TGTGCCAGCAGCCCCTCCCCGACAGGGGGCACTGAAGCTTTCTTT. Residues: CASSPSPTGGTEAFF.

This rearrangement joins TRBV6-6 to TRBJ1-5; a possible D gene is TRBD1 (6 bases). This CDR3 is 14 amino acids long. V was cut by 7 bases and J by 0 bases, with 10 bases left in between. Germline-derived CDR1 and CDR2 are MNHNY and SVGAGI (reference sequence). This chain's CDR3 is CASKHRASNQPQHF. CDR3 bases: TGTGCCAGCAAGCACAGGGCTAGCAATCAGCCCCAGCATTTT.

Here the CDR3 DNA reads TGTGCCAGCAGTTTATCTGAGGGGGGGGGATCACCCCTCCACTTT. Its translation is CASSLSEGGGSPLHF. The gene calls are TRBV27 and TRBJ1-6, with TRBD1 as a possible D gene (6 bases). Between the trimmed V and J ends, which lost 0 bases and 10 bases, there was a span of 13 bases. Germline lookup yields CDR1 MNHEY and CDR2 SMNVEV (reference sequence). This CDR3 region has 15 residues.

The chain combines TRBV5-4 with TRBJ1-5; possible D gene TRBD1, 5 bases. Germline V lookup: CDR1 SGHNT, CDR2 YYREEE (reference sequence). Trimming left V 0 bases short and J 4 bases short, with 8 bases between. The CDR3 runs 14 residues. CDR3 in DNA: TGTGCCAGCAGCTTGGCCGGGGGAAATCAGCCCCAGCATTTT. It encodes CASSLAGGNQPQHF.

The chain employs TRBV6-6 and TRBJ2-7, with a weak D call TRBD1 (5 bases). The CDR3 consists of 13 residues. CDR1 and CDR2 (germline): MNHNY, SVGAGI (reference sequence). With 4 bases removed from V and 2 bases from J, the gap between germline ends came to 9 bases. The CDR3 nucleotides read TGTGCCAGCAGTTCCAGGGTGACCTACGAGCAGTACTTC. Its protein is CASSSRVTYEQYF.

V and J are TRBV21-1 and TRBJ1-2; TRBD1, the table's D call, lacks a check against the DNA. TRBV21-1 is a pseudogene. The CDR3 consists of 15 residues. CDR3 nucleotides: TGTGCCAGCAGCAAAGAGTGGTTGGCCAACTATGGCTACACCTTC. Its translation: CASSKEWLANYGYTF.